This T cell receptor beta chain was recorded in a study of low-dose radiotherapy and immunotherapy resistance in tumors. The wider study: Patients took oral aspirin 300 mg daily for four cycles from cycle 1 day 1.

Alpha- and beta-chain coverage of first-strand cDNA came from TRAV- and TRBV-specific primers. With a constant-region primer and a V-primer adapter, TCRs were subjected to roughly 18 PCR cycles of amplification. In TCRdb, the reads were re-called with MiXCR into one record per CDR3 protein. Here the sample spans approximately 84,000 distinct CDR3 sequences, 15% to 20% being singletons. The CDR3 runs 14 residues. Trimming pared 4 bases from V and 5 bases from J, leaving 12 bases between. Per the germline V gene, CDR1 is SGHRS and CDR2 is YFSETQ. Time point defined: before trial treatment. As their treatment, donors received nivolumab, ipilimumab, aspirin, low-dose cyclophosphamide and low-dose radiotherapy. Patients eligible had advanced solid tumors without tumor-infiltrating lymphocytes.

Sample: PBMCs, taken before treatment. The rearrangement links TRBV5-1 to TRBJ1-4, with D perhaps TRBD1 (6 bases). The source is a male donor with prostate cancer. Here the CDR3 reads CASSADSGNEKLFF. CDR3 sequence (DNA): TGCGCCAGCAGCGCGGACAGTGGGAATGAAAAACTGTTTTTT.